A single sample is the source of the 26 T cell receptor beta chains below, sequenced in a study of blood T cells in healthy people across ages. A J-beta primer mix and a sample-barcoded 5' primer were used in a second PCR of roughly 6 to 11 cycles. In TCRdb, the 5' RACE reads were re-called with MiXCR into one record per CDR3 protein. Among 1 million or so distinct CDR3 sequences listed, less than 50% were seen once. The sample taken for sequencing was blood. The receptors shown here come from a woman aged 55-75 years in good health.

The table lists this clonotype with a few counts. This chain uses TRBV11-1 with TRBJ2-4, with 8 nucleotides matching TRBD2. Per the germline V gene, CDR1 is SGHAT and CDR2 is FQDESV (reference sequence). CDR3 length: 15 amino acids. V was clipped by 0 bases and J by 8 bases; unmatched bases: 6. The CDR3 DNA sequence: TGTGCCAGCAGCTTAGCGGGCGGGAGGACGTACATTCAGTACTTC. Translation gives CASSLAGGRTYIQYF.

The sample holds a few counts of this clonotype. This chain joins TRBV7-9 and TRBJ2-1; no clear D gene. This CDR3 has 12 residues. CDR1 is SEHNR and CDR2 is FQNEAQ in the germline V gene (reference sequence). The V end lost 5 bases, the J end lost 5 bases, and 7 bases lay between the germline ends. The CDR3 sequence is CASSNRDNEQFF. CDR3 nucleotide sequence: TGTGCCAGCAGCAACCGGGACAATGAGCAGTTCTTC.

The chain couples TRBV29-1 to TRBJ2-5; 15 nucleotides agree with TRBD2. The CDR3 has 16 residues. CDR1 and CDR2 from the germline V gene are SQVTM and ANQGSEA. Trimming at V came to 4 bases and at J to 11 bases, leaving 14 bases not matched to a gene. CDR3 in amino acids: CSVALGLAGGLDEQYF. CDR3 nucleotide sequence: TGCAGCGTTGCTCTGGGACTAGCGGGGGGCCTTGATGAGCAGTACTTC.

In this sample, this clonotype turned up once. The rearrangement uses TRBV20-1 and TRBJ2-1; D is undetermined. In germline, CDR1 is DFQATT, CDR2 SNEGSKA (reference sequence). Trimming removed 3 bases from V and 8 bases from J, with 11 bases in between. The CDR3 covers 12 residues. The CDR3 bases are TGCAGTGCTAGCTTACTGGGCGATGAGCAGTTCTTC. It is translated as CSASLLGDEQFF.

This chain uses TRBV5-6 with TRBJ2-5; 7 bases are shared with TRBD1. The CDR3 consists of 15 residues. With V trimmed by 2 bases and J by 4 bases, 8 bases remained unmatched. CDR1 is SGHDT and CDR2 is YYEEEE in the germline V gene. The CDR3 region has the DNA TGTGCCAGCAGCTTACAGGGGCTTGGGGGAGAGACCCAGTACTTC. Translating it yields CASSLQGLGGETQYF.

The gene calls are TRBV6-5 and TRBJ2-1; no definite D call. The CDR3 is made up of 13 amino acids. Trimming pared 0 bases from V and 5 bases from J, leaving 5 bases between. Looked up from germline, CDR1 is MNHEY and CDR2 is SVGAGI. Written as DNA, the CDR3 is TGTGCCAGCAGTTACTCATTTAACAATGAGCAGTTCTTC. It encodes CASSYSFNNEQFF.

The genes are TRBV5-4 and TRBJ2-5; 13 bases are a match to TRBD2. This CDR3 comprises 16 residues. J gave up 5 bases and V 2 bases, and 6 bases lay outside the gene matches. Germline values: CDR1 SGHNT, CDR2 YYREEE (reference sequence). The CDR3 DNA reads as TGTGCCAGCAGCTTATCGGGACTAGCGGGACAGGAGACCCAGTACTTC. Amino acid sequence: CASSLSGLAGQETQYF.

V gene TRBV5-6 combines with J gene TRBJ1-2; D is possibly TRBD1 (5 bases). In germline, CDR1 is SGHDT, CDR2 YYEEEE. Deletions cut 5 bases from V and 4 bases from J, with 15 bases between. The CDR3 is 14 residues long. For the CDR3, the DNA is TGTGCCAGCAGGATCGGTTGGGGGTCCTATGGCTACACCTTC. The encoded protein is CASRIGWGSYGYTF.

This clonotype has at least ten counts. The CDR3: CASIQDLWDTQYF. The CDR3 bases are TGTGCCAGCATCCAAGACCTCTGGGATACGCAGTATTTT. The chain is built from TRBV12-3 or TRBV12-4 and TRBJ2-3; D is unclear. This CDR3 region has 13 residues. Trimming pared 7 bases from V and 6 bases from J, leaving 14 bases between.

The chain combines TRBV7-9 with TRBJ2-5; either TRBD1 or TRBD2 may supply D (5 bases each). The CDR3 is made up of 14 amino acids. Trimming stripped 1 base from V and 5 bases from J, with 11 bases between. The germline V gene has CDR1 SEHNR and CDR2 FQNEAQ (reference sequence). The CDR3 coding sequence is TGTGCCAGCAGCTTAGGGGACCGTACGGAGACCCAGTACTTC. Its protein product is CASSLGDRTETQYF.

Only a few counts were recorded for this clonotype. V gene TRBV5-6 combines with J gene TRBJ2-1; 13 bases are shared with TRBD2. Losses at the gene ends were 3 bases for V and 8 bases for J; bases not matched to a gene: 5. Germline lookup yields CDR1 SGHDT and CDR2 YYEEEE. This CDR3 has 15 residues. CDR3 residues: CASSSTSGRTDEQFF. The CDR3 DNA follows: TGTGCCAGCAGCTCGACTAGCGGGAGGACTGATGAGCAGTTCTTC.

V gene TRBV4-2 combines with J gene TRBJ1-1; weak D call: TRBD1 (5 bases). Trimming cost V 4 bases and J 10 bases, with 13 bases left between them. Per the germline V gene, CDR1 is LGHNA and CDR2 is YNFKEQ. This CDR3 has 12 amino acids. CDR3 in DNA: TGTGCCAGCAGCCCAGACGGGACGGCAGCTTTCTTT. Translation: CASSPDGTAAFF.

J is TRBJ2-1 and V is TRBV20-1; D ambiguous. Looked up from germline, CDR1 is DFQATT and CDR2 is SNEGSKA (reference sequence). The length of the CDR3 is 15 residues. Trimming pared 5 bases from V and 0 bases from J, leaving 14 bases between. The CDR3 spells CSAPPRDVSYNEQFF. CDR3 sequence (DNA): TGCAGTGCTCCCCCACGAGATGTCTCCTACAATGAGCAGTTCTTC.

A few counts support this clonotype. The rearrangement uses TRBV28 and TRBJ1-4; possible D gene TRBD1, 5 bases. The CDR3 extends over 14 amino acids. Germline V gene lookup returns CDR1 MDHEN and CDR2 SYDVKM. Deletions cut 7 bases from V and 4 bases from J, with 13 bases between. The CDR3 DNA reads as TGTGCCAGCACCCTTGGGACTTTTAATGAAAAACTGTTTTTT. The encoded protein is CASTLGTFNEKLFF.

The chain couples TRBV12-3 or TRBV12-4 to TRBJ1-1; 9 bases match TRBD1. The trim removed 1 base at V and 0 bases at J, leaving 12 bases unmatched. The CDR3 runs to 19 residues. The CDR3 nucleotides are TGTGCCAGCAGTTTAGGGGACTACCGGACAGGGGTCATGAACACTGAAGCTTTCTTT. This gives the protein CASSLGDYRTGVMNTEAFF.

This clonotype was counted at least ten times. The rearrangement joins TRBV27 to TRBJ1-1; 7 nucleotides match TRBD1. The CDR3 is 13 amino acids. Trimming removed 6 bases from V and 8 bases from J; junction bases left unmatched: 9. Germline assignment: CDR1 MNHEY and CDR2 SMNVEV (reference sequence). Written as DNA, the CDR3 is TGTGCCAGCAGCCTTTTTGCGGGACAGGAAGCTTTCTTT. Translation: CASSLFAGQEAFF.

This clonotype occurred a few times. The genes are TRBV14 and TRBJ1-5, with unresolved D. This CDR3 has 16 residues. Germline V gene lookup returns CDR1 SGHDN and CDR2 FVKESK. Trimming took off 0 bases at V and 0 bases at J, with 9 bases between the two ends. CDR3 coding DNA: TGTGCCAGCAGCCAAGAAATCCCCCATAGCAATCAGCCCCAGCATTTT. This translates into CASSQEIPHSNQPQHF.

This chain joins TRBV7-2 and TRBJ1-1; D gene ambiguous. Germline values: CDR1 SGHTA, CDR2 FQGNSA. The CDR3 contains 14 residues. V was trimmed by 0 bases and J by 1 base, leaving 6 bases between them. CDR3 in amino acids: CASSLALRNTEAFF. CDR3 nucleotides: TGTGCCAGCAGCTTAGCGCTCAGGAACACTGAAGCTTTCTTT. Filled out from reference TRBV7-2 and TRBJ1-1, the complete variable domain reads GAGVSQSPSNKVTEKGKDVELRCDPISGHTALYWYRQSLGQGLEFLIYFQGNSAPDKSGLPSDRFSAERTGGSVSTLTIQRTQQEDSAVYLCASSLALRNTEAFFGQGTRLTVV.

This clonotype showed up just a few times. This chain uses TRBV27 with TRBJ2-7, with 7 nucleotides matching TRBD2. Germline CDR1 and CDR2: MNHEY and SMNVEV (reference sequence). The junction had 10 bases not matched to a gene; V was cut back by 4 bases and J by 1 base. The CDR3 is 16 residues long. CDR3: CASSSQLALPSYEQYF. The CDR3 bases are TGTGCCAGCAGTTCCCAACTAGCGCTTCCTTCCTACGAGCAGTACTTC.

This chain links TRBV5-1 with TRBJ1-2; no definite D call. V lost 0 bases and J lost 8, with 8 bases in between. CDR1 is SGHRS, CDR2 YFSETQ, per germline. The CDR3 contains 12 residues. The CDR3 spells CASSLGALGYTF. The CDR3 nucleotides read TGCGCCAGCAGCTTGGGGGCTCTGGGCTACACCTTC. The full variable domain, with the rest looked up from reference TRBV5-1 and TRBJ1-2, is KAGVTQTPRYLIKTRGQQVTLSCSPISGHRSVSWYQQTPGQGLQFLFEYFSETQRNKGNFPGRFSGRQFSNSRSEMNVSTLELGDSALYLCASSLGALGYTFGSGTRLTVV.

The J gene is TRBJ2-3, the V gene TRBV29-1; D is undetermined. Germline V CDR1 and CDR2: SQVTM, ANQGSEA. V was trimmed by 5 bases and J by 2 bases, leaving 8 bases between them. The CDR3 has 12 residues. The DNA of the CDR3 is TGCAGCGTTCACCTATCCACAGATACGCAGTATTTT. Encoded protein: CSVHLSTDTQYF.

Comment on this clonotype: A read error may produce the germline difference seen at one junction end. The chain recombines TRBV4-2 with TRBJ2-7, with a possible D match to TRBD1 (6 bases). The CDR3 loop spans 15 amino acids. The germline V gene has CDR1 LGHNA and CDR2 YNFKEQ. CDR3: CASSFRQESSYGQYF. The DNA of the CDR3 is TGTGCCAGCAGCTTTCGACAGGAGAGCTCCTACGGGCAGTACTTC.

The rearrangement links TRBV7-2 to TRBJ2-4, with D perhaps matching TRBD2 (6 bases). The J call may be faulty, since TRBJ2-7 better matches the DNA end. CDR1 is SGHTA and CDR2 is FQGNSA in the germline V gene. CDR3 length: 15 residues. CDR3 loop: CASSLGPGLANEQYF. CDR3 coding DNA: TGTGCCAGCAGCTTAGGGCCGGGACTGGCGAACGAGCAGTACTTC.

The chain is built from TRBV11-2 and TRBJ1-5, with 10 bases matching TRBD1. V lost 2 bases, J lost 7 bases, and 5 bases stayed unmatched. This CDR3 comprises 15 residues. Germline CDR1 is SGHAT and CDR2 is FQNNGV. The CDR3 DNA reads as TGTGCCAGCAGCTTACTGGACAGGGGGTTACAGCCCCAGCATTTT. It translates to CASSLLDRGLQPQHF.

The genes are TRBV6-6 and TRBJ2-3, with D possibly TRBD2 on 5 matching bases. The germline V and J ends were trimmed by 5 bases and 7 bases, with 13 bases remaining between them. The CDR3 spans 13 residues. From germline, CDR1 is MNHNY and CDR2 SVGAGI (reference sequence). The CDR3 DNA reads TGTGCCAGCAGTCAGGCCAGCGGCAATACGCAGTATTTT. Protein sequence: CASSQASGNTQYF.

The chain couples TRBV30 to TRBJ1-5, with no clear D. This CDR3 has 14 amino acids. Germline V gene lookup returns CDR1 GTSNPN and CDR2 SVGIG (reference sequence). The germline V and J ends were trimmed by 1 base and 4 bases, with 11 bases remaining between them. The CDR3 sequence: CAWSGNSVNQPQHF. CDR3 nucleotide sequence: TGTGCCTGGAGTGGGAACAGTGTTAATCAGCCCCAGCATTTT.